This TCR beta chain derives from a study of blood T cell repertoires in COVID-19. Study at large: Acute-phase and convalescent COVID-19 samples originated in the United States, Italy and Spain. PBMCs, B-cell-depleted T cells, or T cells were the source of the cDNA or gDNA that made up the material.

Sequenced by immunoSEQ multiplex PCR; TCRdb stores in-frame clones only, minus some. The repertoire has tens of thousands of clones, 75% to 95% of them found once; the top ten carry roughly 13%. This clone was seen once. Trimming removed 6 bases from V and 2 bases from J, with 11 bases in between. Germline lookup yields CDR1 ENHRY and CDR2 SYGVKD. This CDR3 is 14 amino acids long. Material: peripheral blood. The source is a human donor with active COVID-19. The donor label of this sample is uncertain. The chain is built from TRBV10-3 and TRBJ1-5; tentative D call: TRBD1 (5 bases). CDR3 nucleotides: TGTGCCATCAGCCAGGACATAGGCAATCAGCCCCAGCATTTT. This gives the protein CAISQDIGNQPQHF.